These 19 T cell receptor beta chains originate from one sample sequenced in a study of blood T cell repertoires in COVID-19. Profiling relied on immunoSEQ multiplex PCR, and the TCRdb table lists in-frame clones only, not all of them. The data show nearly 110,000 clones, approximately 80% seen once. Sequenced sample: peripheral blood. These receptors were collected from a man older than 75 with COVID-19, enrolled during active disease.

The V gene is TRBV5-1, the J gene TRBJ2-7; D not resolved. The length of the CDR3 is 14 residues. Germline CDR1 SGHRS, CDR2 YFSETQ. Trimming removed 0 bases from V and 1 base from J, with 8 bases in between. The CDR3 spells CASSLADGSYEQYF. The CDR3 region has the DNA TGCGCCAGCAGCTTGGCCGACGGGTCCTACGAGCAGTACTTC.

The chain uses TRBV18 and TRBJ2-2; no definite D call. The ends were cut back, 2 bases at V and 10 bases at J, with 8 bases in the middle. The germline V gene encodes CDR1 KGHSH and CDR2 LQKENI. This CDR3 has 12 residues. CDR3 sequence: CASSPFGEELFF. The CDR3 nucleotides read TGTGCCAGCTCACCATTTGGAGAGGAGCTGTTTTTT.

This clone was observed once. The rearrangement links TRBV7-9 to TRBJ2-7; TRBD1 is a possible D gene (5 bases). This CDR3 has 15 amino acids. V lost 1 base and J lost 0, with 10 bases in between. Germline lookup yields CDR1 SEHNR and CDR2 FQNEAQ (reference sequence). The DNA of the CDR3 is TGTGCCAGCAGCTTAGGGGGCGCAACCTCCTACGAGCAGTACTTC. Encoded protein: CASSLGGATSYEQYF.

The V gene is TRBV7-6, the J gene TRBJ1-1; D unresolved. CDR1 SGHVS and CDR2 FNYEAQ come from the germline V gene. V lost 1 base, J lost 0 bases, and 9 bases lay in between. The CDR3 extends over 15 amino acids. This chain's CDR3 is CASSLGAGMNTEAFF. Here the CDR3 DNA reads TGTGCCAGCAGCTTAGGGGCCGGGATGAACACTGAAGCTTTCTTT.

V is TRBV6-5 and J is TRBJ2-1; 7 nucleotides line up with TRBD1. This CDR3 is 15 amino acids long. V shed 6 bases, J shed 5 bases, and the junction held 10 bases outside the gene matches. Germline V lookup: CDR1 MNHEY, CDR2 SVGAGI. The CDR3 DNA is TGTGCCAGCAGACCGGGACAGTCTAACGACAATGAGCAGTTCTTC. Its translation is CASRPGQSNDNEQFF.

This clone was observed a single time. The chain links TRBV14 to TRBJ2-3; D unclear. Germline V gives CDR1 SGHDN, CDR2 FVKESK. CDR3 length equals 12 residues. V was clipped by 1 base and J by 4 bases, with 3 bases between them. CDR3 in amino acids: CASSQAADTQYF. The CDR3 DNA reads TGTGCCAGCAGCCAAGCAGCAGATACGCAGTATTTT.

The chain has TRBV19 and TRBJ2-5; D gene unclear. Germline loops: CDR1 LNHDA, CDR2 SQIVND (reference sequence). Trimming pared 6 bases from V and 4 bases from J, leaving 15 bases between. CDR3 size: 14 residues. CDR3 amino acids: CASRSPGPGETQYF. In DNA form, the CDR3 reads TGTGCCAGTAGGAGCCCGGGTCCCGGAGAGACCCAGTACTTC.

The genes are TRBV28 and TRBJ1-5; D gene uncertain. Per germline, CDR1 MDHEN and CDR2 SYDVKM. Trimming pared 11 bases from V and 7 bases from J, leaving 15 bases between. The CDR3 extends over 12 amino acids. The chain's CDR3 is CASTWRGQPQHF. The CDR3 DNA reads TGTGCCTCGACTTGGCGAGGCCAGCCCCAGCATTTT.

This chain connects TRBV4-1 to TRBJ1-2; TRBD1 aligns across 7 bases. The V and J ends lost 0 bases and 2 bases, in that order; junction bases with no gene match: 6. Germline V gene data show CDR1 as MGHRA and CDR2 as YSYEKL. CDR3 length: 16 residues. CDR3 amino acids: CASSQDQGVGNYGYTF. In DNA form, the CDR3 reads TGCGCCAGCAGCCAAGATCAGGGGGTAGGAAACTATGGCTACACCTTC.

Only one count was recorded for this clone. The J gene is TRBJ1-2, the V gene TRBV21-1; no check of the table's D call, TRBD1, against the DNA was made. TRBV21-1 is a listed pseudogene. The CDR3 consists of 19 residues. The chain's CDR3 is CASSLPGQGGIGDNYGYTF. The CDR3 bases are TGTGCCAGCAGCCTACCGGGACAGGGGGGGATAGGGGATAACTATGGCTACACCTTC.

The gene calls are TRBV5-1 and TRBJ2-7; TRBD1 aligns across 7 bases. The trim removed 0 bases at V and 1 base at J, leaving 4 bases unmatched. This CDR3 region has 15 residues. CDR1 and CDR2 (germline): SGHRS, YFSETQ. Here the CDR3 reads CASSLVQGPSYEQYF. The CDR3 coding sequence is TGCGCCAGCAGCTTGGTACAGGGGCCTTCCTACGAGCAGTACTTC.

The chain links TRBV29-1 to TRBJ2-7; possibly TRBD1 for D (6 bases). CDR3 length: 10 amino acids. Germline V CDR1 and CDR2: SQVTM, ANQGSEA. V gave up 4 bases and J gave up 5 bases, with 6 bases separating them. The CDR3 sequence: CSVGTDEQYF. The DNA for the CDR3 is TGCAGCGTTGGGACAGACGAGCAGTACTTC.

The CDR3 nucleotides are TGTGCCAGCAGCAACTCCGGACAGGGCCACTATGGCTACACCTTC. Its translation is CASSNSGQGHYGYTF. The chain links TRBV6-5 to TRBJ1-2, with 8 bases aligning to TRBD1. The V and J ends lost 6 bases and 3 bases, in that order; junction bases with no gene match: 9. CDR1 and CDR2 from the germline V gene are MNHEY and SVGAGI. The CDR3 sequence is 15 residues long.

The CDR3 region has the DNA TGTGCCAGCAGCGGCGGACTAGGCCCCTACGAGCAGTACTTC. It is translated as CASSGGLGPYEQYF. V usage is TRBV9 and J usage is TRBJ2-7; 7 nucleotides match TRBD2. Per germline, CDR1 SGDLS and CDR2 YYNGEE. Trimming at V came to 3 bases and at J to 2 bases, leaving 5 bases not matched to a gene. This CDR3 has 14 residues.

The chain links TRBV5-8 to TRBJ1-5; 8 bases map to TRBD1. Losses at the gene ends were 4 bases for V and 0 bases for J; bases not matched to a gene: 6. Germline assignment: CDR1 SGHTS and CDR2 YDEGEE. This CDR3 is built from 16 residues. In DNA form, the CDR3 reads TGTGCCAGCAGCCGGGGGACAGGTTATAGCAATCAGCCCCAGCATTTT. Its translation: CASSRGTGYSNQPQHF.

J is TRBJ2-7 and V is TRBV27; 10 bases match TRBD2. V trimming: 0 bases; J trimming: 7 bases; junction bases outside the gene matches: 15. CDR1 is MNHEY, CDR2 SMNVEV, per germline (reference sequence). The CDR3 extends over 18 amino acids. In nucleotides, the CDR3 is TGTGCCAGCAGTTTATCGACAATAAGCGGGAGGGCCGAGGGAGAGCAGTACTTC. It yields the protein CASSLSTISGRAEGEQYF.

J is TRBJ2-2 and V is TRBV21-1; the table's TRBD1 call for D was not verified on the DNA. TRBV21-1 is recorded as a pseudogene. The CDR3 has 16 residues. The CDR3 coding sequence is TGTGCCAGCCCGGAGGGGGCTTGGGTGAACACCGGGGAGCTGTTTTTT. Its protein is CASPEGAWVNTGELFF.

CDR3: CASSPRGLAVDAGELFF. The CDR3 nucleotides are TGCGCCAGCAGCCCGAGGGGACTAGCGGTTGACGCCGGGGAGCTGTTTTTT. V is TRBV5-1 and J is TRBJ2-2; TRBD2 matches 11 bases. Germline CDR1 is SGHRS and CDR2 is YFSETQ. The length of the CDR3 is 17 residues. V lost 4 bases and J lost 6; bases outside the gene matches: 11.

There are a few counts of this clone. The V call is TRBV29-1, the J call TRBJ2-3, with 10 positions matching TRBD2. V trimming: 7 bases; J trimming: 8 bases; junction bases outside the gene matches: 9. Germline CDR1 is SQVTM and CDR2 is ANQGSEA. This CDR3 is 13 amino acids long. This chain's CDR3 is CSAGTSVVVTQYF. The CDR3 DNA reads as TGCAGCGCTGGGACTAGCGTGGTGGTTACGCAGTATTTT.